This is a list of T cell receptor beta chains from one sample in a study of T cells in Graves' hyperthyroidism and ophthalmopathy. One entry per CDR3 protein results from TCRdb running MiXCR on the multiplex PCR reads. The sample yields nearly 250,000 distinct CDR3 sequences, approximately 16% seen once. The sample comprised blood. The receptors come from a woman between 18 and 29 years old with Graves' ophthalmopathy. The CDR3 runs from the conserved cysteine through the conserved F or W. The D gene is left open where the match is weak. The size field is filled for only some rows; it gives once, few, many or a size class.

J	V	size	D	CDR3	DNA
TRBJ2-1	TRBV4-2	many	TRBD1	CASSIRDRGVDEQFF	TGTGCCAGCAGCATCCGGGACAGGGGGGTAGATGAGCAGTTCTTC
TRBJ2-7	TRBV20-1	many	TRBD2	CSALERDLLYEQYF	TGCAGTGCTTTAGAGCGGGACTTGCTCTACGAGCAGTACTTC
TRBJ2-7	TRBV7-6	-	TRBD2	CASSLIGGADEQYF	TGTGCCAGCAGCTTAATCGGGGGGGCGGACGAGCAGTACTTC
TRBJ1-6	TRBV30	many	-	CAWSPNRILHF	TGTGCCTGGAGTCCAAACAGAATACTCCACTTT
TRBJ1-1	TRBV28	many	-	CASSFRYGQGKAFF	TGTGCCAGCAGTTTTAGGTATGGGCAGGGAAAAGCTTTCTTT
TRBJ1-6	TRBV20-1	many	-	CSATSGPYNSPLHF	TGCAGTGCTACATCGGGACCCTATAATTCACCCCTCCACTTT
TRBJ2-2	TRBV5-1	many	TRBD1	CASSLTGQGNGELFF	TGCGCCAGCAGCTTGACGGGACAGGGGAACGGGGAGCTGTTTTTT
TRBJ1-3	TRBV2	many	-	CASKAPSSYGNTIYF	TGTGCCAGCAAGGCCCCATCTTCGTATGGAAACACCATATATTTT
TRBJ2-1	TRBV28	many	-	CASSLLSNYNEQFF	TGTGCCAGCAGTTTGTTGTCTAATTATAATGAGCAGTTCTTC
TRBJ2-7	TRBV19	many	TRBD1	CASSMGQAYEQYF	TGTGCCAGTAGTATGGGACAGGCCTACGAGCAGTACTTC
TRBJ2-3	TRBV5-8	many	-	CASSSDPTDTQYF	TGTGCCAGCAGCTCGGACCCCACAGATACGCAGTATTTT
TRBJ2-1	TRBV11-2	many	-	CASSLIRGFYNEQFF	TGTGCCAGCAGCTTAATCCGGGGGTTCTACAATGAGCAGTTCTTC
TRBJ2-7	TRBV7-2	many	-	CASSPPGHRSYEQYF	TGTGCCAGCAGCCCCCCAGGACACCGCTCCTACGAGCAGTACTTC
TRBJ1-2	TRBV12-3/TRBV12-4	many	-	CASSLGGGALGYTF	TGTGCCAGCAGTTTAGGCGGGGGGGCACTCGGCTACACCTTC
TRBJ2-2	TRBV30	many	-	CAWSVRGRWEELFF	TGTGCCTGGAGTGTACGAGGGAGATGGGAGGAGCTGTTTTTT
TRBJ1-1	TRBV10-3	many	TRBD1	CAISNPGQGNTEAFF	TGTGCCATCAGTAATCCGGGACAGGGGAACACTGAAGCTTTCTTT
TRBJ2-5	TRBV7-9	many	TRBD2	CASSSQAGSETQYF	TGTGCCAGCAGCTCTCAAGCGGGGTCGGAGACCCAGTACTTC
TRBJ2-7	TRBV19	few	TRBD1	CASSTHGTAYEQYF	TGTGCCAGTAGTACCCACGGGACAGCCTACGAGCAGTACTTC
TRBJ2-1	TRBV13	many	-	CASSSSPYEQFF	TGTGCCAGCAGTTCTTCCCCCTATGAGCAGTTCTTC
TRBJ2-7	TRBV28	once	TRBD2	CASNPTVRTSGWSSQYF	TGTGCCAGCAACCCAACGGTGAGGACTAGCGGCTGGTCGTCGCAGTACTTC
TRBJ1-2	TRBV7-9	many	-	CASSLGGSSNYYYTF	TGTGCCAGCAGCTTAGGCGGAAGTTCGAACTATTACTACACCTTC
TRBJ1-2	TRBV4-1	few	-	CASSPLPGGNYGYTF	TGCGCCAGCAGCCCCCTTCCGGGGGGGAACTATGGCTACACCTTC
TRBJ1-6	TRBV20-1	many	-	CSARRMGEGRNSPLHF	TGCAGTGCTCGAAGGATGGGGGAGGGGAGAAATTCACCCCTCCACTTT
TRBJ2-7	TRBV11-1	many	-	CASSSGLSYEQYF	TGTGCCAGCAGCTCAGGCCTGAGCTACGAGCAGTACTTC
TRBJ1-6	TRBV4-1	few	-	CASSHLLKSSHNSPLHF	TGCGCCAGCAGCCATTTATTGAAGAGCTCCCATAATTCACCCCTCCACTTT
TRBJ2-5	TRBV3-1	few	TRBD2	CASSRTSGKAETQYF	TGTGCCAGCAGCCGGACTAGCGGGAAGGCCGAGACCCAGTACTTC
TRBJ1-1	TRBV20-1	many	-	CSARGSGQLNTEAFF	TGCAGTGCTAGAGGGTCAGGACAGCTGAACACTGAAGCTTTCTTT
TRBJ2-1	TRBV7-3	many	TRBD1	CASSLMAGGSNEQFF	TGTGCCAGCAGCTTAATGGCAGGGGGTTCGAATGAGCAGTTCTTC
TRBJ2-5	TRBV6-6	many	-	CASSYSMTALEYF	TGTGCCAGCAGTTACTCGATGACAGCTCTTGAGTACTTC
TRBJ1-2	TRBV12-3/TRBV12-4	many	-	CASTDAGGSGYTF	TGTGCCAGCACCGATGCGGGGGGATCTGGCTACACCTTC
TRBJ2-5	TRBV7-9	many	TRBD2	CASSSRLRTSGGQETQYF	TGTGCCAGCAGCTCAAGACTAAGGACTAGCGGGGGCCAAGAGACCCAGTACTTC
TRBJ2-7	TRBV7-2	-	TRBD2	CASSLVLGGTSGSSEQYF	TGTGCCAGCAGCTTAGTTTTGGGGGGGACTAGCGGGAGTAGCGAGCAGTACTTC
TRBJ1-1	TRBV13	many	TRBD1	CASSIRQGREAFF	TGTGCCAGCAGCATTAGACAGGGTAGAGAAGCTTTCTTT
TRBJ2-3	TRBV6-1	many	-	CASSDGGGSTDTQYF	TGTGCCAGCAGTGATGGGGGTGGTAGCACAGATACGCAGTATTTT
TRBJ2-2	TRBV2	many	-	CASSFDAGELFF	TGTGCCAGCAGTTTTGACGCCGGGGAGCTGTTTTTT
TRBJ2-7	TRBV7-9	many	-	CASSLAAYEQYF	TGTGCCAGCAGCTTAGCGGCCTACGAGCAGTACTTC
TRBJ2-3	TRBV28	few	TRBD2	CASKGTSGRTGGTDTQYF	TGTGCCAGCAAGGGGACTAGCGGGAGGACCGGAGGCACAGATACGCAGTATTTT
TRBJ1-2	TRBV18	many	-	CASSPRGDGHYGYTF	TGTGCCAGCTCACCAAGGGGCGATGGCCACTATGGCTACACCTTC
TRBJ2-7	TRBV12-3/TRBV12-4	many	TRBD1	CASSLGGTGRYEQYF	TGTGCCAGCAGTTTAGGTGGGACAGGGAGGTACGAGCAGTACTTC
TRBJ2-1	TRBV15	many	TRBD1	CATSSGQGGYNEQFF	TGTGCCACCAGCAGCGGACAGGGTGGATACAATGAGCAGTTCTTC
TRBJ2-2	TRBV15	few	TRBD2	CATSTPTSGRVTTGELFF	TGTGCCACCAGCACCCCCACTAGCGGGAGGGTGACCACCGGGGAGCTGTTTTTT
TRBJ2-2	TRBV7-8	many	TRBD2	CASSLPRTSGRVGTGELFF	TGTGCCAGCAGCTTACCCCGGACTAGCGGGAGAGTCGGCACCGGGGAGCTGTTTTTT
TRBJ1-1	TRBV4-1	many	-	CASSQAPNTEAFF	TGCGCCAGCAGCCAAGCACCCAACACTGAAGCTTTCTTT
TRBJ2-5	TRBV5-1	many	-	CASSLGWGREETQYF	TGCGCCAGCAGCTTGGGGTGGGGGCGAGAAGAGACCCAGTACTTC
TRBJ2-5	TRBV5-1	many	-	CASSLVTDSGETQYF	TGCGCCAGCAGCTTGGTGACAGATTCTGGAGAGACCCAGTACTTC
TRBJ1-1	TRBV12-3/TRBV12-4	many	-	CASTQYPGGIAEAFF	TGTGCCAGCACCCAATACCCGGGGGGGATCGCTGAAGCTTTCTTT
TRBJ1-1	TRBV11-3	many	TRBD1	CASSPRQGAKTEAFF	TGTGCCAGCAGCCCACGACAGGGGGCAAAAACTGAAGCTTTCTTT
TRBJ2-5	TRBV6-2/TRBV6-3	many	TRBD2	CASSYSISGGEETQYF	TGTGCCAGCAGTTACAGCATTAGCGGGGGGGAAGAGACCCAGTACTTC
TRBJ2-2	TRBV9	many	-	CASSVVGNILTGELFF	TGTGCCAGCAGCGTAGTAGGGAACATATTAACCGGGGAGCTGTTTTTT
TRBJ2-1	TRBV4-3	many	-	CASSQDIPSHYYNEQFF	TGCGCCAGCAGCCAAGACATTCCTAGCCATTACTACAATGAGCAGTTCTTC
TRBJ2-1	TRBV5-4	-	TRBD2	CASSFLTSGNNEQFF	TGTGCCAGCAGTTTCCTAACTAGCGGGAACAATGAGCAGTTCTTC
TRBJ2-7	TRBV12-5	few	-	CASGFPAHPSYEQYF	TGTGCTAGTGGTTTTCCGGCGCACCCCTCCTACGAGCAGTACTTC
TRBJ2-5	TRBV28	many	TRBD2	CASRLGTSGRQETQYF	TGTGCCAGCAGGCTCGGCACTAGCGGGAGACAAGAGACCCAGTACTTC
TRBJ1-1	TRBV10-3	-	TRBD1	CASKQGLNTEAFF	TGTGCCAGCAAACAGGGGTTGAACACTGAAGCTTTCTTT
TRBJ2-1	TRBV6-2/TRBV6-3	many	-	CASSYDPQAGRERYNEQFF	TGTGCCAGCAGTTACGACCCCCAGGCTGGACGGGAGCGCTACAATGAGCAGTTCTTC
TRBJ2-1	TRBV30	many	-	CAWSVLGGRADEQFF	TGTGCCTGGAGTGTACTGGGGGGGCGGGCCGATGAGCAGTTCTTC